The rows below give T cell receptor beta chains drawn from one sample of a study of T cells in Graves' hyperthyroidism and ophthalmopathy. Each CDR3 protein gets one entry after TCRdb re-called the multiplex PCR reads with MiXCR. The sample holds fewer than 200,000 distinct CDR3 sequences; about 15% are singletons and the top ten take 25% to 30%. Material for sequencing was blood. The receptors were gathered from a woman aged 45-65 years with Graves' hyperthyroidism. Each CDR3 is given with its conserved first and last residue. A D gene is named only where the DNA matches it firmly. Size is stated for part of the rows, as once, few or many counts, or as a class when the clone is expanded.

j_call,clone_size,v_call,d_call,cdr3_length,cdr3_aa,cdr3_nt
TRBJ1-1,many,TRBV5-5,.,15,CASSPGGFEFTEAFF,TGTGCCAGCAGCCCGGGGGGCTTCGAGTTCACTGAAGCTTTCTTT
TRBJ2-7,many,TRBV29-1,.,12,CSVAGSSYEQYF,TGCAGCGTAGCAGGGAGTAGCTACGAGCAGTACTTC
TRBJ1-4,.,TRBV5-1,TRBD1,17,CASSSGPGTGSDEKLFF,TGCGCCAGCAGCTCCGGTCCCGGGACAGGGTCCGACGAAAAACTGTTTTTT
TRBJ1-1,many,TRBV6-1,.,16,CASSEALDRLNTEAFF,TGTGCCAGCAGTGAAGCCCTGGACAGATTGAACACTGAAGCTTTCTTT
TRBJ2-7,many,TRBV4-1,TRBD2,16,CASSQGGAGTTYEQYF,TGCGCCAGCAGCCAAGGAGGAGCGGGGACTACCTACGAGCAGTACTTC
TRBJ1-3,many,TRBV7-9,.,15,CASSSWGNSGNTIYF,TGTGCCAGCAGCTCCTGGGGGAACTCTGGAAACACCATATATTTT
TRBJ1-1,.,TRBV7-9,TRBD1,14,CASNPTGAGTEAFF,TGTGCCAGCAACCCTACAGGGGCGGGCACTGAAGCTTTCTTT
TRBJ1-2,many,TRBV28,.,13,CASSYSLQVSYTF,TGTGCCAGCAGTTATTCCCTACAAGTAAGCTACACCTTC
TRBJ1-3,.,TRBV7-9,.,13,CASSLQAGNTIYF,TGTGCCAGCAGCTTGCAGGCCGGAAACACCATATATTTT
TRBJ1-2,many,TRBV7-9,.,14,CASTRTITNYGYTF,TGTGCCAGCACCCGGACAATTACTAACTATGGCTACACCTTC
TRBJ1-1,many,TRBV15,.,13,CATRTGLNTEAFF,TGTGCCACCAGGACGGGGTTGAACACTGAAGCTTTCTTT
TRBJ2-5,.,TRBV6-2/TRBV6-3,TRBD2,16,CASRGFAGGLVETQYF,TGTGCCAGCAGGGGATTCGCGGGGGGGTTAGTGGAGACCCAGTACTTC
TRBJ2-1,many,TRBV28,TRBD2,14,CASSLRRGFNEQFF,TGTGCCAGCAGTTTGAGGCGGGGGTTCAATGAGCAGTTCTTC
TRBJ1-5,many,TRBV6-1,.,14,CASSPDRINQPQHF,TGTGCCAGCAGTCCCGACAGGATCAATCAGCCCCAGCATTTT
TRBJ2-2,many,TRBV12-3/TRBV12-4,TRBD1,14,CASSLGGGGGELFF,TGTGCCAGCAGTTTAGGAGGGGGCGGCGGGGAGCTGTTTTTT
TRBJ2-2,.,TRBV5-8,TRBD1,20,CASSLVRDRGEHGGTGELFF,TGTGCCAGCAGCTTGGTCCGCGACAGGGGTGAACACGGAGGTACCGGGGAGCTGTTTTTT
TRBJ2-3,medium-sized,TRBV28,TRBD2,15,CASSLPSGLTDTQYF,TGTGCCAGCAGTTTACCTAGCGGACTCACAGATACGCAGTATTTT
TRBJ2-7,many,TRBV27,.,19,CASSPYGGKWTVTSYEQYF,TGTGCCAGCAGCCCATATGGGGGGAAATGGACCGTGACCTCCTACGAGCAGTACTTC
TRBJ1-3,many,TRBV29-1,TRBD1,14,CSVVDRGHGNTIYF,TGCAGCGTTGTGGACAGGGGGCATGGAAACACCATATATTTT
TRBJ2-3,many,TRBV5-1,TRBD2,16,CASSRTSGASTDTQYF,TGCGCCAGCAGCAGAACTAGCGGGGCTAGCACAGATACGCAGTATTTT
TRBJ1-4,few,TRBV19,.,13,CASSGQRREKLFF,TGTGCCAGTAGTGGACAGAGGCGTGAAAAACTGTTTTTT
TRBJ2-3,many,TRBV6-1,TRBD2,18,CASSFTTGTSGRTDTQYF,TGTGCCAGCAGTTTTACCACCGGGACTAGCGGCCGCACAGATACGCAGTATTTT
TRBJ2-1,.,TRBV5-1,.,14,CASSLGWGNNEQFF,TGCGCCAGCAGCTTGGGGTGGGGAAACAATGAGCAGTTCTTC
TRBJ2-3,few,TRBV5-4,.,16,CASSLAAIPSTDTQYF,TGTGCCAGCAGCTTGGCTGCGATTCCGAGCACAGATACGCAGTATTTT
TRBJ2-2,many,TRBV4-2,.,15,CASSQETLGAGELFF,TGTGCCAGCAGCCAAGAAACCCTTGGGGCCGGGGAGCTGTTTTTT
TRBJ1-1,.,TRBV27,.,16,CASSYRDGGMNTEAFF,TGTGCCAGCAGTTACCGGGACGGCGGGATGAACACTGAAGCTTTCTTT
TRBJ2-1,many,TRBV29-1,.,13,CSGAGSPPNEQFF,TGCAGCGGGGCGGGGTCACCCCCCAATGAGCAGTTCTTC
TRBJ2-7,many,TRBV20-1,.,11,CSARQDTKQYF,TGCAGTGCTAGGCAGGACACGAAGCAGTACTTC
TRBJ2-4,.,TRBV27,TRBD1,16,CASSPRQGLAKNIQYF,TGTGCCAGCAGTCCCAGACAGGGGCTAGCCAAAAACATTCAGTACTTC
TRBJ2-3,many,TRBV10-2,TRBD2,16,CASTETSGGATDTQYF,TGCGCCAGCACGGAGACTAGCGGGGGGGCCACAGATACGCAGTATTTT
TRBJ1-5,few,TRBV6-1,.,14,CASSRQVVDQPQHF,TGTGCCAGCAGTCGACAGGTCGTAGATCAGCCCCAGCATTTT
TRBJ1-5,many,TRBV5-6,.,13,CASSLRPGQPQHF,TGTGCCAGCAGCTTGCGTCCTGGTCAGCCCCAGCATTTT
TRBJ2-2,many,TRBV12-3/TRBV12-4,TRBD2,19,CASRERLGLAGGNTGELFF,TGTGCCAGCAGGGAAAGGCTGGGACTAGCGGGGGGCAACACCGGGGAGCTGTTTTTT
TRBJ2-1,.,TRBV5-1,.,14,CASSLERSYNEQFF,TGCGCCAGCAGCTTGGAGCGCAGCTACAATGAGCAGTTCTTC
TRBJ2-7,many,TRBV28,TRBD1,15,CASSPHAGGDYEQYF,TGTGCCAGCAGTCCCCACGCAGGGGGTGACTACGAGCAGTACTTC
TRBJ1-5,many,TRBV28,.,15,CASSLGGVGNQPQHF,TGTGCCAGCAGTTTAGGCGGGGTTGGCAATCAGCCCCAGCATTTT
TRBJ1-2,many,TRBV15,TRBD1,17,CATSRETLDRVESGYTF,TGTGCCACCAGCAGAGAGACCCTCGACAGGGTGGAGAGTGGCTACACCTTC
TRBJ2-1,.,TRBV19,.,14,CASSITSQYNEQFF,TGTGCCAGTAGTATAACTAGCCAATACAATGAGCAGTTCTTC
TRBJ1-1,many,TRBV10-2,.,13,CASRSGGPPQAFF,TGCGCCAGCAGGTCTGGGGGTCCCCCACAAGCTTTCTTT
TRBJ2-1,many,TRBV12-3/TRBV12-4,.,16,CASSLAAGQRPPEQFF,TGTGCCAGCAGTTTAGCGGCGGGCCAACGGCCGCCTGAGCAGTTCTTC
TRBJ1-1,few,TRBV18,TRBD1,15,CASSPVAGGVGGAFF,TGTGCCAGCTCACCGGTCGCAGGGGGAGTAGGGGGCGCTTTCTTT
TRBJ2-1,many,TRBV7-8,.,17,CASSLGMVLALYNEQFF,TGTGCCAGCAGCTTAGGGATGGTACTAGCACTATACAATGAGCAGTTCTTC
TRBJ2-1,many,TRBV29-1,.,15,CSGEGGSGKVNEQFF,TGCAGCGGGGAAGGGGGGAGTGGTAAAGTGAATGAGCAGTTCTTC
TRBJ1-2,many,TRBV28,.,14,CASSPLWRIYGYTF,TGTGCCAGCAGTCCCCTTTGGCGGATCTATGGCTACACCTTC
TRBJ1-2,few,TRBV20-1,.,14,CSARDRQLTYGYTF,TGCAGTGCTAGAGATCGACAGCTCACCTATGGCTACACCTTC
TRBJ1-5,many,TRBV6-1,.,13,CASGSLGNQPQHF,TGTGCCAGCGGGTCCCTCGGGAATCAGCCCCAGCATTTT
TRBJ1-2,many,TRBV12-3/TRBV12-4,TRBD1,16,CASSSYRGRGDYGYTF,TGTGCCAGCAGTTCCTACAGGGGGCGAGGGGACTATGGCTACACCTTC
TRBJ2-3,.,TRBV6-1,.,14,CASSAGISTDTQYF,TGTGCCAGCAGTGCGGGAATAAGCACAGATACGCAGTATTTT
TRBJ1-1,many,TRBV19,.,16,CASSIPRVRMNTEAFF,TGTGCCAGTAGTATCCCCCGGGTTCGGATGAACACTGAAGCTTTCTTT
TRBJ1-4,many,TRBV7-9,.,14,CASRRTASDEKLFF,TGTGCCAGCAGACGGACAGCCTCGGATGAAAAACTGTTTTTT
TRBJ2-1,many,TRBV19,.,15,CASSMWSDSYNEQFF,TGTGCCAGTAGTATGTGGTCAGACTCCTACAATGAGCAGTTCTTC
TRBJ1-1,many,TRBV4-3,TRBD1,14,CASSPDRGDTEAFF,TGCGCCAGCAGCCCCGACAGGGGGGACACTGAAGCTTTCTTT
TRBJ1-1,many,TRBV6-6,.,16,CASSYSNVGANTEAFF,TGTGCCAGCAGTTACTCGAACGTGGGAGCGAACACTGAAGCTTTCTTT
TRBJ2-1,.,TRBV5-1,.,15,CASSLTSLSYNEQFF,TGCGCCAGCAGCCTAACTAGCCTCTCCTACAATGAGCAGTTCTTC
TRBJ1-4,many,TRBV19,.,13,CASSSSRGEKLFF,TGTGCCAGTAGTAGTTCAAGAGGTGAAAAACTGTTTTTT